This T cell receptor beta chain was recorded in a study of CXCR3-negative and CXCR3-positive naive CD8 T cells. A CD45RO-CCR7+CD27+CD95- phenotype identified naive CD8+ T cells. With respect to this clonotype: Antigen specificity is unknown.

General study results and limits: Naive CXCR3-positive cells had TRB CDR3s more hydrophobic than those of CXCR3-negative naive cells. In naive cells, CXCR3-negative and CXCR3-positive subsets had similar TRBV-TRBJ usage; memory cells differed. Whereas both naive subsets had comparably high diversity, memory CD8+ cells had much lower diversity.

Germline assignment: CDR1 SGHAT and CDR2 FQNNGV. The CDR3 covers 15 residues. The TRB cDNA libraries were prepared by 5' RACE with UMI labels. TCRdb re-called the 5' RACE reads and shows each CDR3 protein once, DNA omitted. The sample totals 150,000 to 160,000 distinct CDR3 sequences. The rearrangement links TRBV11-2 to TRBJ2-7; the D gene TCRdb calls, TRBD1, cannot be checked with no DNA. The sequence was collected from a human donor in good health. Some clones in this sample may be carry-over from other donors' samples. The sample comprised naive CXCR3+ CD8+ T cells from blood. Documented subset: CD45RO-CCR7+CD27+CD95- naive CD8+ T cells expressing CXCR3 (TNR3+). CDR3 residues: CASSLETGTSYEQYF.